Below are 31 T cell receptor beta chains sequenced from a single sample in a study of response to subunit inactivated influenza vaccine. Each CDR3 protein is one row after TCRdb ran MiXCR on the RT-PCR reads. The sample contains about 540,000 distinct CDR3 sequences, 14% of which appear only once. The sequencing used PBMCs from blood, collected 11 to 12 days after vaccination. The receptors originated from a man between 50 and 59 years old who received an inactivated influenza vaccine.

The chain links TRBV6-2 or TRBV6-3 to TRBJ2-2, with TRBD1 matching over 10 bases. Germline V gene sequence: CDR1 MNHEY, CDR2 SVGEGT. With 6 bases clipped from V and 6 bases from J, the junction kept 7 bases outside the gene matches. The length of the CDR3 is 15 residues. The CDR3 nucleotides read TGTGCCAGCAGCACGACAGGGGGCTATTCCGGGGAGCTGTTTTTT. Translating gives CASSTTGGYSGELFF.

A few counts support this clonotype. The J gene is TRBJ2-5, the V gene TRBV12-3 or TRBV12-4, with a tentative D call TRBD1 (6 bases). This CDR3 spans 14 amino acids. V was clipped by 5 bases and J by 4 bases, with 14 bases between them. The CDR3 is CASSPMAQGETQYF. The CDR3 DNA reads as TGTGCCAGCAGTCCGATGGCACAGGGAGAGACCCAGTACTTC.

J is TRBJ1-5 and V is TRBV12-3 or TRBV12-4; D not certain. V lost 4 bases and J lost 0, with 10 bases in between. The CDR3 has 15 amino acids. CDR3 sequence: CASSSGRSSNQPQHF. The CDR3 coding sequence is TGTGCCAGCAGTTCTGGGCGGTCTAGCAATCAGCCCCAGCATTTT.

This clonotype has at least ten counts. The V call is TRBV7-8, the J call TRBJ2-3, with D possibly TRBD2 on 6 matching bases. Deletions cut 5 bases from V and 2 bases from J, with 14 bases between. The CDR3 consists of 15 residues. The V gene's germline CDR1 is SGHVS and CDR2 FQNEAQ. CDR3 coding DNA: TGTGCCAGCAGCAGCCGGAGGGTGAACACAGATACGCAGTATTTT. Encoded protein: CASSSRRVNTDTQYF.

This clonotype turned up a few times. The chain joins TRBV7-2 to TRBJ2-1, with 9 nucleotides matching TRBD2. The CDR3 runs to 16 residues. V lost 2 bases and J lost 7; bases outside the gene matches: 9. The germline V gene encodes CDR1 SGHTA and CDR2 FQGNSA. CDR3 residues: CASSLQGSGSGNEQFF. The CDR3 DNA reads as TGTGCCAGCAGCTTACAAGGTAGCGGGAGTGGGAATGAGCAGTTCTTC.

This clonotype occurred a few times. The chain joins TRBV5-1 to TRBJ1-1, with D hard to call. The V end was cut by 0 bases, the J end by 5 bases, with 14 bases between. The CDR3 loop spans 15 amino acids. From germline, CDR1 is SGHRS and CDR2 YFSETQ. The CDR3 loop reads CASSLEPLKGTEAFF. The CDR3 bases are TGCGCCAGCAGCTTGGAGCCGCTTAAGGGTACTGAAGCTTTCTTT.

This clonotype was detected ten times or more. The gene calls are TRBV7-8 and TRBJ2-7; the match to TRBD1 covers 8 bases. CDR1 SGHVS and CDR2 FQNEAQ come from the germline V gene. The CDR3 totals 15 residues. J lost 4 bases, V lost 5 bases, and 10 bases had no gene match. The CDR3 protein is CASSGRTGSFYEQYF. CDR3 coding DNA: TGTGCCAGCAGCGGAAGGACAGGGAGTTTTTACGAGCAGTACTTC.

This clonotype was observed at least ten times. The V call is TRBV5-1, the J call TRBJ2-1, with 7 bases aligning to TRBD2. CDR3 length: 14 amino acids. CDR1 is SGHRS and CDR2 is YFSETQ in the germline V gene. The V and J ends lost 4 bases and 8 bases, in that order; junction bases with no gene match: 9. CDR3 sequence reads: CASSTTSRSDEQFF. CDR3 coding DNA: TGCGCCAGCAGCACGACTAGCCGGTCCGATGAGCAGTTCTTC.

J is TRBJ2-7 and V is TRBV20-1; D is ambiguous. Germline V gene data show CDR1 as DFQATT and CDR2 as SNEGSKA (reference sequence). This CDR3 is 11 amino acids long. Trimming took off 8 bases at V and 7 bases at J, with 15 bases between the two ends. The CDR3 here is CSRDGYLEQYF. The CDR3 region has the DNA TGCAGTAGAGACGGATATCTAGAGCAGTACTTC.

V and J are TRBV11-2 and TRBJ2-7; TRBD2 is a possible D gene (6 bases). The V and J ends lost 4 bases and 6 bases respectively, with 16 bases between them. The germline CDR1 and CDR2 sequences are SGHAT and FQNNGV. The CDR3 is 14 residues long. DNA for the CDR3: TGTGCCAGCAGCTCCAATAAGCGGGTCTTCGAGCAGTACTTC. It translates to CASSSNKRVFEQYF.

This rearrangement joins TRBV29-1 to TRBJ2-3, with TRBD2 matching over 8 bases. J was trimmed by 4 bases and V by 4 bases; bases with no gene match: 10. Germline CDR1 and CDR2: SQVTM and ANQGSEA. This CDR3 is built from 15 residues. CDR3 in amino acids: CSVVIREGYADTQYF. The CDR3 DNA follows: TGCAGCGTTGTGATTCGGGAGGGCTATGCAGATACGCAGTATTTT.

In its sample, this clonotype was seen many times. The V gene is TRBV20-1, the J gene TRBJ2-7; 8 bases are shared with TRBD2. The CDR3 has 14 residues. The V and J ends lost 3 bases and 0 bases, in that order; junction bases with no gene match: 4. The germline V gene encodes CDR1 DFQATT and CDR2 SNEGSKA (reference sequence). In nucleotides, the CDR3 is TGCAGTGCTAGGGGACTAGAATTCTCCTACGAGCAGTACTTC. It is translated as CSARGLEFSYEQYF.

CDR3 amino acids: CASSLRVAGGEQFF. The CDR3 DNA is TGTGCCAGCAGCTTGAGGGTAGCGGGAGGTGAGCAGTTCTTC. The chain is built from TRBV5-6 and TRBJ2-1; TRBD2 matches at 10 bases. The CDR3 sequence is 14 residues long. V dropped 1 base and J dropped 9; count of bases not matched to a gene: 4. Germline CDR1 is SGHDT and CDR2 is YYEEEE.

The DNA for the CDR3 is TGTGCCAGCAGCCGGGCCCCTCCGGGGACAGGGGGCGATCATAGCTATGGCTACACCTTC. Its protein is CASSRAPPGTGGDHSYGYTF. The chain recombines TRBV21-1 with TRBJ1-2; no check of the table's D call, TRBD1, against the DNA was made. TRBV21-1 is tagged as a pseudogene. This CDR3 has 20 amino acids.

This sequence joins TRBV5-6 and TRBJ1-5; D possibly corresponds to TRBD1 (6 bases). CDR1 is SGHDT, CDR2 YYEEEE, per germline. Trimming took 4 bases from V and 1 from J, leaving 15 bases between them. CDR3 length: 16 residues. CDR3: CASSGMGQRSNQPQHF. CDR3 nucleotide sequence: TGTGCCAGCAGCGGGATGGGACAACGAAGCAATCAGCCCCAGCATTTT.

This clonotype was recorded a few times. This chain joins TRBV13 and TRBJ1-2; D not resolved. V gave up 2 bases and J gave up 6 bases, with 13 bases separating them. The germline CDR1 and CDR2 sequences are PRHDT and FYEKMQ (reference sequence). The CDR3 runs to 14 residues. CDR3 loop: CASSLQANSDGYTF. CDR3 nucleotides: TGTGCCAGCAGCTTACAAGCCAACTCGGATGGCTACACCTTC.

This clonotype was seen a few times. J is TRBJ1-5 and V is TRBV7-9, with D unresolved. This CDR3 region has 13 residues. V lost 5 bases, J lost 7 bases, and 12 bases lay in between. Germline CDR1 is SEHNR and CDR2 is FQNEAQ (reference sequence). The CDR3 loop is CASSRQTLQPQHF. CDR3 DNA sequence: TGTGCCAGCAGCCGGCAGACCCTCCAGCCCCAGCATTTT. The complete variable domain, with remaining parts taken from reference TRBV7-9 and TRBJ1-5, reads DTGVSQNPRHKITKRGQNVTFRCDPISEHNRLYWYRQTLGQGPEFLTYFQNEAQLEKSRLLSDRFSAERPKGSFSTLEIQRTEQGDSAMYLCASSRQTLQPQHFGDGTRLSIL.

This clonotype was picked up a small number of times. J is TRBJ2-5 and V is TRBV3-1, with a tentative D call TRBD2 (6 bases). With 4 bases removed from V and 7 bases from J, the gap between germline ends came to 16 bases. This CDR3 has 14 residues. Per the germline V gene, CDR1 is LGHDT and CDR2 is YNNKEL (reference sequence). CDR3 in amino acids: CASSPPAGMVTQYF. The CDR3 nucleotides are TGTGCCAGCAGCCCCCCGGCGGGAATGGTGACCCAGTACTTC.

This clonotype showed up just a few times. The V and J genes are TRBV6-1 and TRBJ1-1; the D gene is possibly TRBD1 (5 bases). Trimming stripped 7 bases from V and 0 bases from J, with 12 bases between. This CDR3 has 14 residues. In germline, CDR1 is MNHNS, CDR2 SASEGT. CDR3 sequence (DNA): TGTGCCAGCAACCGGGACCGCATGAACACTGAAGCTTTCTTT. Its protein product is CASNRDRMNTEAFF.

V gene TRBV28 combines with J gene TRBJ2-2; 12 positions match TRBD1. The V segment lost 3 bases and the J segment 3 bases; nucleotides outside the gene matches: 2. Germline V gives CDR1 MDHEN, CDR2 SYDVKM. The length of the CDR3 is 16 residues. The CDR3 region is CASSFGTGGYTGELFF. CDR3 bases: TGTGCCAGCAGTTTTGGGACAGGGGGCTACACCGGGGAGCTGTTTTTT.

The chain couples TRBV4-1 to TRBJ1-6; D might be TRBD1 (6 bases). Germline CDR1 is MGHRA and CDR2 is YSYEKL. Between the trimmed V and J ends, which lost 3 bases and 10 bases, there was a span of 16 bases. CDR3 length equals 15 residues. CDR3 nucleotides: TGCGCCAGCAGCCATCCGACAGGACATCTGTCACCCCTCCACTTT. Protein: CASSHPTGHLSPLHF.

CDR3 loop: CSAPSVGQGSTGELFF. As DNA, the CDR3 is TGCAGTGCTCCCTCCGTGGGACAGGGGAGCACCGGGGAGCTGTTTTTT. The chain uses TRBV20-1 and TRBJ2-2; 10 nucleotides line up with TRBD1. The CDR3 is 16 amino acids. Germline V gene sequence: CDR1 DFQATT, CDR2 SNEGSKA (reference sequence). V trimming: 5 bases; J trimming: 4 bases; junction bases outside the gene matches: 10.

V is TRBV14 and J is TRBJ2-2; TRBD2 is a possible D gene (6 bases). Trimming pared 4 bases from V and 1 base from J, leaving 19 bases between. Germline values: CDR1 SGHDN, CDR2 FVKESK. The CDR3 runs 18 residues. CDR3 protein: CASSRRLTGTLNTGELFF. The CDR3 nucleotides are TGTGCCAGCAGCCGCCGGCTCACGGGGACTCTGAACACCGGGGAGCTGTTTTTT.

In this sample, this clonotype turned up a few times. The chain has TRBV20-1 and TRBJ2-7, with D unclear. This CDR3 region has 11 residues. Germline CDR1 is DFQATT and CDR2 is SNEGSKA (reference sequence). Trimming shortened V by 6 bases and J by 6 bases, and 12 bases separated the two germline ends. DNA of the CDR3: TGCAGTGCCGTGGTGACGGGCGAGCAGTACTTC. Protein: CSAVVTGEQYF.

This clonotype came up a few times. The chain combines TRBV29-1 with TRBJ1-4; a possible D gene is TRBD1 (5 bases). From germline, CDR1 is SQVTM and CDR2 ANQGSEA. The CDR3 extends over 14 amino acids. Trimming pared 6 bases from V and 4 bases from J, leaving 15 bases between. The CDR3 sequence is CSVIGGAVNEKLFF. In nucleotides, the CDR3 is TGCAGCGTCATCGGAGGGGCCGTTAATGAAAAACTGTTTTTT.

The chain carries TRBV5-1 and TRBJ1-1, with D maybe TRBD1 (5 bases). Per the germline V gene, CDR1 is SGHRS and CDR2 is YFSETQ. V was shortened by 3 bases and J by 4 bases, with 16 bases between the two germline ends. The CDR3 totals 15 residues. The chain's CDR3 is CASSWGGGARTEAFF. DNA of the CDR3: TGCGCCAGCAGCTGGGGAGGAGGGGCGCGCACTGAAGCTTTCTTT.

The sample holds a few counts of this clonotype. This chain uses TRBV6-2 or TRBV6-3 with TRBJ1-2; D not certain. The V and J ends lost 8 bases and 3 bases respectively, with 4 bases between them. CDR3 length: 10 amino acids. The germline gives CDR1 MNHEY, CDR2 SVGEGT. CDR3 in DNA: TGTGCCAGCGGGGACTATGGCTACACCTTC. This encodes CASGDYGYTF.

A few counts support this clonotype. This sequence joins TRBV20-1 and TRBJ1-5; D unclear. The germline V gene has CDR1 DFQATT and CDR2 SNEGSKA (reference sequence). V lost 6 bases to trimming and J lost 3 bases, with 15 bases between them. The CDR3 is 14 amino acids. In nucleotides, the CDR3 is TGCAGTGCCGCGACTACGAGGTACAATCAGCCCCAGCATTTT. As protein: CSAATTRYNQPQHF.

V gene TRBV28 combines with J gene TRBJ2-5; no clear D gene. Per germline, CDR1 MDHEN and CDR2 SYDVKM. This CDR3 is 12 amino acids long. Trimming stripped 5 bases from V and 10 bases from J, with 14 bases between. The CDR3 spells CASSPSVDGQYF. In nucleotides, the CDR3 is TGTGCCAGCAGTCCTTCGGTCGACGGCCAGTACTTC.

There are a few counts of this clonotype. The chain carries TRBV28 and TRBJ2-3, with no clear D. CDR1 is MDHEN and CDR2 is SYDVKM in the germline V gene. CDR3 length: 15 amino acids. Trimming removed 6 bases at V and 0 bases at J, with 13 bases between. CDR3 loop: CASSGLESSTDTQYF. The CDR3 nucleotides are TGTGCCAGCAGCGGGCTCGAATCTAGCACAGATACGCAGTATTTT.

This clonotype appeared a few times. The V and J genes are TRBV10-3 and TRBJ1-2; TRBD1 is a possible D gene (6 bases). This CDR3 has 16 amino acids. V lost 0 bases to trimming and J lost 2 bases, with 13 bases between them. Germline CDR1 is ENHRY and CDR2 is SYGVKD. CDR3: CAISESIRGQNYGYTF. The CDR3, as DNA: TGTGCCATCAGTGAGTCGATACGGGGGCAGAACTATGGCTACACCTTC.